What follows are 10 T cell receptor beta chains derived from one specimen sequenced in a study of PD-1 blockade in classical Hodgkin lymphoma. Using immunoSEQ multiplex PCR, the repertoire was profiled, and TCRdb retains in-frame clones only, with some absent. The sample includes more than 140,000 clones, under 85% of them seen just once. Relapses following autologous stem cell transplantation were seen in all patients, with brentuximab vedotin exposure varying. This specimen consisted of peripheral blood mononuclear cells (PBMCs), obtained before the second cycle of nivolumab. Every receptor here comes from a human donor with classical Hodgkin lymphoma.

This chain joins TRBV19 and TRBJ2-7; TRBD1 aligns across 7 bases. The CDR3 extends over 15 amino acids. Germline lookup yields CDR1 LNHDA and CDR2 SQIVND (reference sequence). Germline trimming cut 2 bases from V and 2 bases from J; bases unmatched to any gene: 6. The CDR3 sequence: CASSITGQPTYEQYF. Here the CDR3 DNA reads TGTGCCAGTAGTATAACGGGACAGCCGACCTACGAGCAGTACTTC.

This clone was detected a few times. This rearrangement joins TRBV10-1 to TRBJ2-1; tentatively, D is TRBD1 (6 bases). Between the trimmed V and J ends, which lost 6 bases and 6 bases, there was a span of 21 bases. The CDR3 is 16 residues long. CDR1 is WNHNN, CDR2 SYGVQD, per germline (reference sequence). The DNA for the CDR3 is TGCGCCAGCAGCGGAGAAGTGGGGGCCTCACGCAATGAGCAGTTCTTC. This translates into CASSGEVGASRNEQFF.

The chain uses TRBV7-2 and TRBJ1-1, with D hard to call. This CDR3 has 14 amino acids. V was clipped by 6 bases and J by 1 base, with 12 bases between them. Germline loops: CDR1 SGHTA, CDR2 FQGNSA. The DNA for the CDR3 is TGTGCCAGCAGACGACGGACGGAGAACACTGAAGCTTTCTTT. Translating gives CASRRRTENTEAFF. The complete variable domain, with remaining parts taken from reference TRBV7-2 and TRBJ1-1, reads GAGVSQSPSNKVTEKGKDVELRCDPISGHTALYWYRQSLGQGLEFLIYFQGNSAPDKSGLPSDRFSAERTGGSVSTLTIQRTQQEDSAVYLCASRRRTENTEAFFGQGTRLTVV.

J is TRBJ1-2 and V is TRBV7-2; D is possibly TRBD1 (5 bases). This CDR3 is built from 14 residues. Germline assignment: CDR1 SGHTA and CDR2 FQGNSA. Trimming removed 2 bases at V and 7 bases at J, with 14 bases between. The CDR3: CASSLRLQGVGYTF. CDR3 nucleotide sequence: TGTGCCAGCAGCTTAAGGCTCCAGGGCGTTGGCTACACCTTC.

The chain uses TRBV19 and TRBJ2-7; 7 bases are a match to TRBD1. The CDR3 spans 14 residues. The V segment lost 3 bases and the J segment 3 bases; nucleotides outside the gene matches: 5. CDR1 and CDR2 (germline): LNHDA, SQIVND (reference sequence). The CDR3 is CASSIRAGGYEQYF. In nucleotides, the CDR3 is TGTGCCAGTAGTATTAGGGCAGGGGGCTACGAGCAGTACTTC.

This clone was seen more than once but under ten times. The chain employs TRBV30 and TRBJ2-7; no reliable D call. V was shortened by 0 bases and J by 7 bases, with 4 bases between the two germline ends. This CDR3 is built from 10 residues. The germline V gene has CDR1 GTSNPN and CDR2 SVGIG (reference sequence). The CDR3 sequence: CAWSVEEQYF. In DNA, the CDR3 is TGTGCCTGGAGTGTGGAAGAGCAGTACTTC.

V usage is TRBV18 and J usage is TRBJ1-2; 7 nucleotides agree with TRBD1. V lost 3 bases, J lost 0 bases, and 7 bases stayed unmatched. The CDR3 extends over 16 amino acids. Germline loops: CDR1 KGHSH, CDR2 LQKENI. The DNA of the CDR3 is TGTGCCAGCTCACCGGAGCTGGGACAGACTAACTATGGCTACACCTTC. Residues: CASSPELGQTNYGYTF. Supplemented by reference TRBV18 and TRBJ1-2, the full variable domain reads NAGVMQNPRHLVRRRGQEARLRCSPMKGHSHVYWYRQLPEEGLKFMVYLQKENIIDESGMPKERFSAEFPKEGPSILRIQQVVRGDSAAYFCASSPELGQTNYGYTFGSGTRLTVV.

This rearrangement joins TRBV6-5 to TRBJ1-5; 7 nucleotides align to TRBD1. CDR3 length equals 14 residues. V lost 6 bases to trimming and J lost 4 bases; unmatched junction nucleotides: 6. Germline loops: CDR1 MNHEY, CDR2 SVGAGI. CDR3 region: CASRKKTGNQPQHF. The CDR3 nucleotides are TGTGCCAGCAGAAAGAAGACAGGGAATCAGCCCCAGCATTTT.

This rearrangement joins TRBV27 to TRBJ2-4; 7 bases agree with TRBD2. The CDR3 is 15 residues long. Germline V lookup: CDR1 MNHEY, CDR2 SMNVEV (reference sequence). Trimming took 2 bases from V and 9 from J; bases not matched to a gene: 10. CDR3 sequence: CASSLMSGALGIQYF. The CDR3, as DNA: TGTGCCAGCAGTTTAATGAGCGGGGCTCTCGGCATTCAGTACTTC.

The chain employs TRBV9 and TRBJ1-2; D is uncertain. Germline V gives CDR1 SGDLS, CDR2 YYNGEE. Trimming shortened V by 3 bases and J by 4 bases, and 13 bases separated the two germline ends. The CDR3 is 14 amino acids. The CDR3 loop reads CASSAAGSVYGYTF. CDR3 DNA sequence: TGTGCCAGCAGCGCGGCGGGCAGCGTCTATGGCTACACCTTC.